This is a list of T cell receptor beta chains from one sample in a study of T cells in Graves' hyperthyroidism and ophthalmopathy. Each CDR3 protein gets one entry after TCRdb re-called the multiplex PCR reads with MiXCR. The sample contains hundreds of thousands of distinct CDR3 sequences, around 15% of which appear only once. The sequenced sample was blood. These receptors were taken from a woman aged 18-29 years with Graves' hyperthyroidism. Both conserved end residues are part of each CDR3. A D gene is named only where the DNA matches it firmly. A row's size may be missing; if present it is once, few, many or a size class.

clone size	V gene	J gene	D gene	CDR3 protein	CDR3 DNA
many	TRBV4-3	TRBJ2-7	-	CASSQDGSGSYEQYF	TGCGCCAGCAGCCAAGATGGGTCCGGTTCCTACGAGCAGTACTTC
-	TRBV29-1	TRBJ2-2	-	CSVDLDRNTGELFF	TGCAGCGTTGATCTGGACAGAAACACCGGGGAGCTGTTTTTT
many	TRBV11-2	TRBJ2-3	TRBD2	CASSFGPAGESTDTQYF	TGTGCCAGCAGCTTTGGGCCAGCGGGGGAAAGCACAGATACGCAGTATTTT
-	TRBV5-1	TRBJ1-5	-	CASSWVGNQPQHF	TGCGCCAGCAGCTGGGTAGGCAATCAGCCCCAGCATTTT
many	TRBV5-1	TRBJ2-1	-	CASSLAERGVGHEQFF	TGCGCCAGCAGCTTGGCCGAAAGGGGCGTGGGCCATGAGCAGTTCTTC
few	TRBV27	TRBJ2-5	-	CASSPARTDQTQYF	TGTGCCAGCAGTCCTGCCCGGACTGACCAGACCCAGTACTTC
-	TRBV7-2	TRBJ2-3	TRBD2	CASSKNLAGGADTQYF	TGTGCCAGCAGCAAAAATTTAGCGGGAGGGGCAGATACGCAGTATTTT
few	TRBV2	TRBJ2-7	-	CASTGTVTYSSYEQYF	TGTGCCAGCACTGGGACGGTGACTTATAGCTCCTACGAGCAGTACTTC
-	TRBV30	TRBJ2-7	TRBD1	CAWSAGDSSTYEQYF	TGTGCCTGGAGCGCCGGGGACAGTTCCACCTACGAGCAGTACTTC
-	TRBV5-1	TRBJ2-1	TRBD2	CASSLGYSTSGKLEQFF	TGCGCCAGCAGCTTGGGGTACTCGACTAGCGGGAAACTTGAGCAGTTCTTC
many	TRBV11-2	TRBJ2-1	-	CASSYPGPPATEQFF	TGTGCCAGCAGCTATCCCGGGCCCCCCGCCACAGAGCAGTTCTTC
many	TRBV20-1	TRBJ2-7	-	CSARDWGTFTYEQYF	TGCAGTGCTAGAGATTGGGGGACCTTTACCTACGAGCAGTACTTC
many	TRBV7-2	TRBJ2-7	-	CASKPQGAYEQYF	TGTGCCAGCAAACCACAGGGAGCTTACGAGCAGTACTTC
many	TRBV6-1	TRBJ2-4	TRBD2	CASSAASGEANIQYF	TGTGCCAGCAGTGCGGCTAGCGGGGAGGCAAACATTCAGTACTTC
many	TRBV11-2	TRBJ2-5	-	CASSLAQIQETQYF	TGTGCCAGCAGCTTAGCCCAGATCCAAGAGACCCAGTACTTC
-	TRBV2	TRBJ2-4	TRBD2	CASIGTSGSTINIQYF	TGTGCCAGCATCGGGACTAGCGGGAGTACGATAAACATTCAGTACTTC
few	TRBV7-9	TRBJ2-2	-	CASSIRTGNKNTGELFF	TGTGCCAGCAGCATAAGGACGGGGAATAAGAACACCGGGGAGCTGTTTTTT
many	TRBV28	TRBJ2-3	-	CASSFPPVNTQYF	TGTGCCAGCAGTTTCCCTCCCGTAAATACGCAGTATTTT
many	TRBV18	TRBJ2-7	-	CASSRPHGTGYEQYF	TGTGCCAGCTCACGTCCGCACGGGACGGGGTACGAGCAGTACTTC
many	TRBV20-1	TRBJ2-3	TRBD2	CSVILAEISTDTQYF	TGCAGTGTAATCCTAGCGGAAATTAGCACAGATACGCAGTATTTT
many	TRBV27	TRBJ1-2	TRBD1	CASSPFGTGVGYTF	TGTGCCAGCAGCCCATTTGGGACAGGGGTTGGCTACACCTTC
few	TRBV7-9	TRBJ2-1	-	CASLIAMEGEQFF	TGTGCCAGCCTTATAGCGATGGAGGGTGAGCAGTTCTTC
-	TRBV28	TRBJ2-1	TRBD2	CASSSPTSGSLYNEQFF	TGTGCCAGCAGTTCGCCCACTAGCGGGAGCCTTTACAATGAGCAGTTCTTC
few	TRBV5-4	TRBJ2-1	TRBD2	CASSLVSSGIINEQFF	TGTGCCAGCAGCTTGGTTTCTAGCGGGATAATTAATGAGCAGTTCTTC
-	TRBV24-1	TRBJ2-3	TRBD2	CATSSALAGGTDTQYF	TGTGCCACCAGTTCGGCCCTAGCGGGAGGCACAGATACGCAGTATTTT
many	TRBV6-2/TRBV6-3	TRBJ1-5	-	CASSYSPGTPPGMNPPQHF	TGTGCCAGCAGTTACTCGCCCGGGACACCCCCAGGGATGAATCCTCCCCAGCATTTT
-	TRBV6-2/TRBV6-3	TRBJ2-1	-	CASSPRERYNEQFF	TGTGCCAGCAGTCCCCGGGAGAGGTACAATGAGCAGTTCTTC
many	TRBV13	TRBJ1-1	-	CASSFGRSTEAFF	TGTGCCAGCAGCTTCGGTAGAAGCACTGAAGCTTTCTTT
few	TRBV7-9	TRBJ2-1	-	CASSSSSGNNEQFF	TGTGCCAGCAGCTCAAGTAGCGGCAACAATGAGCAGTTCTTC
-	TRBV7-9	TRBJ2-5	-	CASSRPNRIGLETQYF	TGTGCCAGCAGCCGTCCGAACAGAATCGGTTTGGAGACCCAGTACTTC
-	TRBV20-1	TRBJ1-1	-	CSARGLTARSGAFF	TGCAGTGCTAGGGGGTTGACAGCCCGTTCGGGGGCTTTCTTT
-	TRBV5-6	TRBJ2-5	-	CASSLRYQQETQYF	TGTGCCAGCAGCCTACGATATCAACAAGAGACCCAGTACTTC
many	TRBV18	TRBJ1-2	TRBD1	CASSPGQGVYGYTF	TGTGCCAGCTCACCGGGACAGGGGGTCTATGGCTACACCTTC
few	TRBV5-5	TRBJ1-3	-	CASSLHQGSRNTIYF	TGTGCCAGCAGCTTGCATCAGGGCTCTAGAAACACCATATATTTT
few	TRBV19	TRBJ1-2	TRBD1	CASRTGASGYTF	TGTGCCAGTAGAACAGGGGCCAGTGGCTACACCTTC
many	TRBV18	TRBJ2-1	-	CASSEDNRYNEQFF	TGTGCCAGCTCAGAGGACAACCGCTACAATGAGCAGTTCTTC
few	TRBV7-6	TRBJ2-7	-	CASSLSVETYEQYF	TGTGCCAGCAGCTTAAGTGTTGAGACCTACGAGCAGTACTTC
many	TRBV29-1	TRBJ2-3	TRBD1	CSVDPGQGAADTQYF	TGCAGCGTTGACCCAGGACAGGGGGCCGCAGATACGCAGTATTTT
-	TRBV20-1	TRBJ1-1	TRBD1	CSAREIGTGGANTEAFF	TGCAGTGCTAGAGAGATAGGGACAGGGGGCGCGAACACTGAAGCTTTCTTT
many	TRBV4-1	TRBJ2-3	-	CASSQPMADTQYF	TGCGCCAGCAGCCAGCCGATGGCAGATACGCAGTATTTT
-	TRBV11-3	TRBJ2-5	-	CASSLDGSGMKTQYF	TGTGCCAGCAGCTTAGATGGGTCAGGGATGAAGACCCAGTACTTC
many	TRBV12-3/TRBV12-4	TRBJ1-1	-	CASSFGGGGILMNTEAFF	TGTGCCAGCAGTTTCGGGGGCGGGGGGATCCTCATGAACACTGAAGCTTTCTTT
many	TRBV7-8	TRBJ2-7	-	CASSLELGSYEQYF	TGTGCCAGCAGCTTAGAGTTGGGGTCCTACGAGCAGTACTTC
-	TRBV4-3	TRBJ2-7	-	CASSQDEGPYEQYF	TGCGCCAGCAGCCAAGATGAAGGCCCCTACGAGCAGTACTTC
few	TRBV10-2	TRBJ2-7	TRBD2	CASSESAGVTYEQYF	TGCGCCAGCAGTGAGTCGGCGGGAGTAACCTACGAGCAGTACTTC
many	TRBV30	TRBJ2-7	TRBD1	CAWSVHRGYEQYF	TGTGCCTGGAGTGTACACAGGGGCTACGAGCAGTACTTC
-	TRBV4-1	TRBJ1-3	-	CASSQIASGNTIYF	TGCGCCAGCAGCCAAATCGCCTCTGGAAACACCATATATTTT
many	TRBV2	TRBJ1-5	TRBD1	CASSDTGTGYQPQHF	TGTGCCAGCAGTGACACCGGGACAGGCTACCAGCCCCAGCATTTT
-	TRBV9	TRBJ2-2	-	CASSVGWVGTGELFF	TGTGCCAGCAGCGTAGGATGGGTGGGCACCGGGGAGCTGTTTTTT
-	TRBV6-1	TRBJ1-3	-	CASSEIGTGNTIYF	TGTGCCAGCAGTGAAATAGGGACAGGAAACACCATATATTTT
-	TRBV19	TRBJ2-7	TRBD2	CASSIDWAGAGYEQYF	TGTGCCAGTAGTATAGATTGGGCGGGAGCGGGCTACGAGCAGTACTTC
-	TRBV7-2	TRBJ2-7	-	CASSPGRQGRTYEQYF	TGTGCCAGCAGCCCTGGGCGGCAGGGGCGTACCTACGAGCAGTACTTC
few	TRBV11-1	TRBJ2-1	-	CASSDLSTRNEQFF	TGTGCCAGCAGCGACCTGTCCACCCGCAATGAGCAGTTCTTC
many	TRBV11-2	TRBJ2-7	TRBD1	CASSIGQGAAYEQYF	TGTGCCAGCAGCATAGGACAGGGGGCGGCCTACGAGCAGTACTTC
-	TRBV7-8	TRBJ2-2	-	CASSSQRGLTNTGELFF	TGTGCCAGCAGCTCGCAACGGGGGCTCACAAACACCGGGGAGCTGTTTTTT